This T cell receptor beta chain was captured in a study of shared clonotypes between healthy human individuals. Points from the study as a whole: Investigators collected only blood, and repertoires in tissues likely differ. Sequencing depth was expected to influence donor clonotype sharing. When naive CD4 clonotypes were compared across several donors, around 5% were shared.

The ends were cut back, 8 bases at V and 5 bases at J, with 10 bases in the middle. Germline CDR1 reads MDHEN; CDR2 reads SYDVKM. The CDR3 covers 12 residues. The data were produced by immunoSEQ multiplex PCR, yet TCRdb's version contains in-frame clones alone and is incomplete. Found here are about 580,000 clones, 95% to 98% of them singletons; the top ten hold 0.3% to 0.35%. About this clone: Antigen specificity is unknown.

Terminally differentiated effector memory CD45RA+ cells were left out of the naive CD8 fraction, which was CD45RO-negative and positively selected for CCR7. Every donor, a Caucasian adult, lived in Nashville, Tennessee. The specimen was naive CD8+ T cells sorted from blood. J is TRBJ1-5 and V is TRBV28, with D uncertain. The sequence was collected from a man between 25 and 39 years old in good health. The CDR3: CASLNRYQPQHF. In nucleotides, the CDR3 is TGTGCCAGCCTGAACAGATATCAGCCCCAGCATTTT.